The 4 T cell receptor beta chains given below trace back to one sample, sequenced in a study of blood T cell repertoires in COVID-19. Generated by immunoSEQ multiplex PCR, the TCRdb table keeps only in-frame clones and is missing some. Among approximately 23,000 clones listed, roughly 88% were seen once. The source material was peripheral blood. Source of these receptors: a man between 65 and 79 years old with acute or convalescent COVID-19.

The J gene is TRBJ1-5, the V gene TRBV28, with TRBD1 as a possible D gene (6 bases). The V end lost 6 bases, the J end lost 4 bases, and 19 bases lay between the germline ends. Germline V gene sequence: CDR1 MDHEN, CDR2 SYDVKM. The CDR3 loop spans 16 amino acids. The CDR3 DNA sequence: TGTGCCAGCAGGGGCGGGGCGGGGGGCACTAATCAGCCCCAGCATTTT. Encoded protein: CASRGGAGGTNQPQHF.

This clone has just one count. The chain joins TRBV6-2 or TRBV6-3 to TRBJ1-2; the D gene is possibly TRBD1 (5 bases). The germline CDR1 and CDR2 sequences are MNHEY and SVGEGT. V was trimmed by 5 bases and J by 2 bases, leaving 15 bases between them. CDR3 length equals 15 residues. The CDR3 nucleotides are TGTGCCAGCAGTAACCCACGGGGGAGGAACTATGGCTACACCTTC. Encoded protein: CASSNPRGRNYGYTF.

J is TRBJ2-7 and V is TRBV5-1, with TRBD1 matching 7 bases. V dropped 4 bases and J dropped 8; count of bases not matched to a gene: 15. The CDR3 is 15 residues long. The germline gives CDR1 SGHRS, CDR2 YFSETQ. The CDR3 DNA follows: TGCGCCAGCAGCGACACCTCGACAGGGAATTTAAAGCAGTACTTC. It specifies CASSDTSTGNLKQYF.

This chain joins TRBV9 and TRBJ1-4; 7 nucleotides line up with TRBD1. Trimming at V came to 3 bases and at J to 5 bases, leaving 7 bases not matched to a gene. This CDR3 is built from 15 residues. Germline V CDR1 and CDR2: SGDLS, YYNGEE. The CDR3 region is CASSARQGGNEKLFF. CDR3 in DNA: TGTGCCAGCAGCGCTAGACAGGGTGGGAATGAAAAACTGTTTTTT. Based on the CDR3 plus reference TRBV9 and TRBJ1-4, the full variable domain is DSGVTQTPKHLITATGQRVTLRCSPRSGDLSVYWYQQSLDQGLQFLIQYYNGEERAKGNILERFSAQQFPDLHSELNLSSLELGDSALYFCASSARQGGNEKLFFGSGTQLSVL.